Presented here are 11 T cell receptor beta chains from one specimen sequenced in a study of shared clonotypes between healthy human individuals. Method: immunoSEQ multiplex PCR; TCRdb's copy keeps in-frame clones and lacks some. The data contain about 2.1 million clones, around 93% of them singletons. Naive CD8 populations comprised CD45RO-negative cells positively selected for CCR7, excluding terminally differentiated effector memory CD45RA+ cells. Sample: naive CD8+ T cells from PBMCs. Source of these receptors: a man between 18 and 29 years old in good health. Some clones in this sample may be carry-over from other donors' samples.

This clone was observed once. The chain combines TRBV19 with TRBJ2-2; no firm D call. Trimming took 1 base from V and 3 from J, leaving 15 bases between them. Germline CDR1 reads LNHDA; CDR2 reads SQIVND (reference sequence). This CDR3 region has 17 residues. CDR3 region: CASSIAATRWDTGELFF. CDR3 in DNA: TGTGCCAGTAGTATAGCGGCTACCCGGTGGGACACCGGGGAGCTGTTTTTT.

This rearrangement joins TRBV7-9 to TRBJ2-7, with D uncertain. Germline lookup yields CDR1 SEHNR and CDR2 FQNEAQ (reference sequence). V lost 0 bases and J 1 base, leaving 7 bases between the germline ends. The CDR3 consists of 14 residues. The CDR3 reads CASSLAQRSYEQYF. The CDR3 region has the DNA TGTGCCAGCAGCTTAGCACAGCGATCCTACGAGCAGTACTTC.

J is TRBJ1-2 and V is TRBV4-3; 7 bases line up with TRBD1. With V trimmed by 0 bases and J by 7 bases, 11 bases remained unmatched. The CDR3 covers 16 residues. Per the germline V gene, CDR1 is LGHNA and CDR2 is YSLEER. Here the CDR3 DNA reads TGCGCCAGCAGCCAAGATTCCGAGGGAGCAGGGGGTGGCTACACCTTC. Amino acid sequence: CASSQDSEGAGGGYTF.

This clone occurred once. The chain has TRBV28 and TRBJ2-5, with 7 bases identical to TRBD1. In germline, CDR1 is MDHEN, CDR2 SYDVKM. With V trimmed by 5 bases and J by 12 bases, 6 bases remained unmatched. CDR3 length: 11 residues. In DNA form, the CDR3 reads TGTGCCAGCAGTCCCGGACAGGACGAGTACTTC. This gives the protein CASSPGQDEYF.

J is TRBJ2-7 and V is TRBV5-6, with D possibly TRBD2 on 6 matching bases. Between the trimmed V and J ends, which lost 4 bases and 6 bases, there was a span of 11 bases. CDR1 SGHDT and CDR2 YYEEEE come from the germline V gene. The CDR3 has 12 amino acids. CDR3: CASSRGAPEQYF. The CDR3 DNA reads as TGTGCCAGCAGCCGCGGGGCTCCCGAGCAGTACTTC. The variable domain in full, completed from reference TRBV5-6 and TRBJ2-7, reads DAGVTQSPTHLIKTRGQQVTLRCSPKSGHDTVSWYQQALGQGPQFIFQYYEEEERQRGNFPDRFSGHQFPNYSSELNVNALLLGDSALYLCASSRGAPEQYFGPGTRLTVT.

The genes are TRBV7-3 and TRBJ2-7, with a weak D call TRBD1 (5 bases). CDR1 is SGHTA, CDR2 FQGTGA, per germline. The CDR3 is made up of 21 amino acids. V lost 1 base to trimming and J lost 6 bases, with 34 bases between them. The CDR3 is CASSLIGERDAPSRFCREQYF. The CDR3 DNA follows: TGTGCCAGCAGCTTAATAGGGGAAAGAGACGCCCCCAGTCGTTTCTGTCGCGAGCAGTACTTC.

The CDR3 bases are TGTGCCAGCAGCTCGACAGGGGAATGGGCCAAAAACATTCAGTACTTC. The encoded protein is CASSSTGEWAKNIQYF. The chain combines TRBV7-9 with TRBJ2-4, with 8 bases fitting TRBD1. This CDR3 is 16 amino acids long. Trimming cost V 4 bases and J 1 base; bases outside gene matches: 6. Germline CDR1 SEHNR, CDR2 FQNEAQ (reference sequence).

This chain uses TRBV6-6 with TRBJ2-3; 10 positions match TRBD2. This CDR3 region has 16 residues. V dropped 2 bases and J dropped 4; count of bases not matched to a gene: 6. Germline loops: CDR1 MNHNY, CDR2 SVGAGI (reference sequence). The CDR3 loop is CASSYLAGELADTQYF. The CDR3 DNA reads TGTGCCAGCAGTTACCTAGCGGGAGAGCTGGCAGATACGCAGTATTTT.

The chain employs TRBV7-6 and TRBJ1-1; 9 positions match TRBD1. V lost 3 bases, J lost 0 bases, and 5 bases stayed unmatched. This CDR3 comprises 16 residues. Germline CDR1 reads SGHVS; CDR2 reads FNYEAQ. For the CDR3, the DNA is TGTGCCAGCAGCTTGGGGACAGGGAATATGAACACTGAAGCTTTCTTT. Residues: CASSLGTGNMNTEAFF.

The chain joins TRBV27 to TRBJ1-5; tentatively, D is TRBD1 (5 bases). V lost 6 bases, J lost 1 base, and 13 bases lay in between. The CDR3 length is 15 residues. Germline CDR1 MNHEY, CDR2 SMNVEV (reference sequence). Written as DNA, the CDR3 is TGTGCCAGCAGGGCCGGGACCGGGAGCAATCAGCCCCAGCATTTT. This translates into CASRAGTGSNQPQHF.

V is TRBV6-5 and J is TRBJ2-5; possibly TRBD2 for D (7 bases). Trimming left V 0 bases short and J 5 bases short, with 16 bases between. This CDR3 contains 16 residues. The germline gives CDR1 MNHEY, CDR2 SVGAGI. The CDR3 region has the DNA TGTGCCAGCAGTTACTCGGAGGGGGGGGGCGCGGAGACCCAGTACTTC. It encodes CASSYSEGGGAETQYF.